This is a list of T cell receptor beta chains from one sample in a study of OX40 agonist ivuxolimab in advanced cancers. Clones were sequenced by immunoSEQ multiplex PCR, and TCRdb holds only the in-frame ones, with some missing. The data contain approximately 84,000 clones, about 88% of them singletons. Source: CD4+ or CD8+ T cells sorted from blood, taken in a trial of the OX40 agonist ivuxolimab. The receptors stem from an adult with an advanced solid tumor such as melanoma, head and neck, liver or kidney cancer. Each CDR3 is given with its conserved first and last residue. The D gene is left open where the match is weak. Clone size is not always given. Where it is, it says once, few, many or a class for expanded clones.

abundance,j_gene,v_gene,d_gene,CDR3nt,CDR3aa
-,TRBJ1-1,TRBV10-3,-,TGTGCCATCACCATAACAGCGAACACTGAAGCTTTCTTT,CAITITANTEAFF
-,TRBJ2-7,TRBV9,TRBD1,TGTGCCAGCAGCAAAGGGACAGGGAACTACGAGCAGTACTTC,CASSKGTGNYEQYF
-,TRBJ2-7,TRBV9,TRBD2,TGTGCCAGCAGCGTTAGCGGGAGGGCCGACGAGCAGTACTTC,CASSVSGRADEQYF
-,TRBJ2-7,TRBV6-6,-,TGTGCCAGCAGTTACGTGGGAGCAGGCGAGCAGTACTTC,CASSYVGAGEQYF
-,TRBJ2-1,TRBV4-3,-,TGCGCCAGCAGCCAAGAGCCCCTATCCCCCAATGAGCAGTTCTTC,CASSQEPLSPNEQFF
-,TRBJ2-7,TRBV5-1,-,TGCGCCAGCAAGGCCAGCACCTACGAGCAGTACTTC,CASKASTYEQYF
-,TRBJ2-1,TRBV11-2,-,TGTGCCAGCAGCTCAACGTCATTTAGCTCCTACAATGAGCAGTTCTTC,CASSSTSFSSYNEQFF
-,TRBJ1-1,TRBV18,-,TGTGCCAGCTCACCAGGGGCCAGGGCTCACACTGAAGCTTTCTTT,CASSPGARAHTEAFF
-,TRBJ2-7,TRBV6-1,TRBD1,TGTGCCAGCAGTCGGGGGACAGGGGGCAGCGGGGAGTACTTC,CASSRGTGGSGEYF
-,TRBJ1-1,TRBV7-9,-,TGTGCCAGCAGCCCCGGAACCGGGATCATGAACACTGAAGCTTTCTTT,CASSPGTGIMNTEAFF
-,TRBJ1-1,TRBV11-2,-,TGTGCCAGCAGCTTAGGCCCGAGGGGCGTGAACACTGAAGCTTTCTTT,CASSLGPRGVNTEAFF
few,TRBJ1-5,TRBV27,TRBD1,TGTGCCAGCCATCCGACCGGGACAGCATATAGCAATCAGCCCCAGCATTTT,CASHPTGTAYSNQPQHF
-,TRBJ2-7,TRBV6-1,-,TGTGCCAGCAGTGAAGCCGGACTCGGAATTAGCTCCTACGAGCAGTACTTC,CASSEAGLGISSYEQYF
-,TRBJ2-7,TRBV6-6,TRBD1,TGTGCCAGCAGCCTGACAGGGTACGAGCAGTACTTC,CASSLTGYEQYF
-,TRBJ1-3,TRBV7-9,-,TGTGCCAGCAGCGCGGCAGGGCGGGTCTCTGGAAACACCATATATTTT,CASSAAGRVSGNTIYF